The clone carrying this T cell receptor beta chain was observed at least ten times. As yet, its antigen is unknown. This CDR3 contains 15 residues. Germline V gives CDR1 LGHDT, CDR2 YNNKEL (reference sequence). The ends were cut back, 2 bases at V and 1 base at J, with 11 bases in the middle. Patients having uncontrolled infection, another autoimmune disease, pregnancy or lactation were not included. The investigators amplified TCR beta CDR3 regions from RNA transcripts. With the HTBI primer set, the TCR CDR3 went through a first round of RT-PCR. TCRdb fed the multiplex PCR reads into MiXCR, producing one record per CDR3 protein. Of approximately 720,000 distinct CDR3 sequences in the sample, approximately 18% were seen once. The sample is drawn from a study of T cells in Graves' hyperthyroidism and ophthalmopathy. Study-level background: Peripheral blood samples were taken at initial diagnosis, prior to any treatment. Study outcomes and limitations: The model predicted ophthalmopathy a median approximately 6.3 months before onset. Blood also showed most of the thyroid clonotypes that were expanded above 0.001.

The rearrangement links TRBV3-1 to TRBJ1-1; the D is unclear. Sequenced input: blood. This TCR was recovered from a woman aged 45-60 years with Graves' hyperthyroidism that later progressed to Graves' ophthalmopathy. The CDR3 nucleotides read TGTGCCAGCAGCCAATGGTTAGGGTCGAACACTGAAGCTTTCTTT. This translates into CASSQWLGSNTEAFF. Based on the CDR3 plus reference TRBV3-1 and TRBJ1-1, the full variable domain is DTAVSQTPKYLVTQMGNDKSIKCEQNLGHDTMYWYKQDSKKFLKIMFSYNNKELIINETVPNRFSPKSPDKAHLNLHINSLELGDSAVYFCASSQWLGSNTEAFFGQGTRLTVV.